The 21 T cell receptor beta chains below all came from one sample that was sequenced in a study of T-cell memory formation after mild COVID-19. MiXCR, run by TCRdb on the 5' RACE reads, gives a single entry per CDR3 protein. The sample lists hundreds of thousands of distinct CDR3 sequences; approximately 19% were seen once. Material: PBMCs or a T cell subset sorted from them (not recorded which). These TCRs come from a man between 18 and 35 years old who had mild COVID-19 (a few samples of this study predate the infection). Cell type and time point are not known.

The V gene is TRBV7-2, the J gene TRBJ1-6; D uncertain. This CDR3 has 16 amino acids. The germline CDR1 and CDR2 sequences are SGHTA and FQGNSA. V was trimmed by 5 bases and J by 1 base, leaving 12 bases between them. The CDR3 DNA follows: TGTGCCAGCAGCCAGAGACCCGGGTCCTATAATTCACCCCTCCACTTT. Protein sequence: CASSQRPGSYNSPLHF.

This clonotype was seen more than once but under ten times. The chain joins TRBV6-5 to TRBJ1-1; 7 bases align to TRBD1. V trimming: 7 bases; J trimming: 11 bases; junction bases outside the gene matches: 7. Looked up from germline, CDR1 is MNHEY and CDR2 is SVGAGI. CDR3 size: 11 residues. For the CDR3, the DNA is TGTGCCAGCATTACAGGGGCTCAGGCTTTCTTT. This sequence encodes CASITGAQAFF.

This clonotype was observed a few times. The CDR3, as DNA: TGTGCCAGCAGTTCGACTATCCAGGGTTCACCCCTCCACTTT. This codes for CASSSTIQGSPLHF. The V call is TRBV28, the J call TRBJ1-6, with a tentative D call TRBD1 (5 bases). The CDR3 spans 14 residues. Looked up from germline, CDR1 is MDHEN and CDR2 is SYDVKM. Trimming removed 4 bases at V and 9 bases at J, with 13 bases between. The full variable domain, its missing parts supplied by reference TRBV28 and TRBJ1-6, is DVKVTQSSRYLVKRTGEKVFLECVQDMDHENMFWYRQDPGLGLRLIYFSYDVKMKEKGDIPEGYSVSREKKERFSLILESASTNQTSMYLCASSSTIQGSPLHFGNGTRLTVT.

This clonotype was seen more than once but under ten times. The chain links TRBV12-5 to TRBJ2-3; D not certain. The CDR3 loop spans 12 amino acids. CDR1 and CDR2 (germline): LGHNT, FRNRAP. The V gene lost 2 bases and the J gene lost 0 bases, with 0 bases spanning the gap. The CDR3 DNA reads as TGTGCTAGTGGTTTGAGCACAGATACGCAGTATTTT. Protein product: CASGLSTDTQYF.

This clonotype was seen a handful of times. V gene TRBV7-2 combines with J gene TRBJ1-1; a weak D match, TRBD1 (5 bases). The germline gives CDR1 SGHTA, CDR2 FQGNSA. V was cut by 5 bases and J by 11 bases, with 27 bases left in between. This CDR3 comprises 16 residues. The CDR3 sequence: CASSLIPGTGTPGAFF. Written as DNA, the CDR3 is TGTGCCAGCAGCCTCATCCCAGGGACGGGAACCCCGGGGGCTTTCTTT.

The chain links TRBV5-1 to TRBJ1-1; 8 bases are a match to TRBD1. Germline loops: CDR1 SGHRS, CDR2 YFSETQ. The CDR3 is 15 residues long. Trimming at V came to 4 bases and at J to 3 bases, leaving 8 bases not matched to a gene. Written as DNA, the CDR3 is TGCGCCAGCAGCCCAACCCCGGACAGGGACACTGAAGCTTTCTTT. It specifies CASSPTPDRDTEAFF.

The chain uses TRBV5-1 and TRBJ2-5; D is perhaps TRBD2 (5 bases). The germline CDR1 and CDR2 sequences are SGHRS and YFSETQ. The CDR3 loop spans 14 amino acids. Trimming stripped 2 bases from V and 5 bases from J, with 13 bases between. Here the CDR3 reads CASSFDLARETQYF. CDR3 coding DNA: TGCGCCAGCAGCTTCGATCTAGCTCGGGAGACCCAGTACTTC.

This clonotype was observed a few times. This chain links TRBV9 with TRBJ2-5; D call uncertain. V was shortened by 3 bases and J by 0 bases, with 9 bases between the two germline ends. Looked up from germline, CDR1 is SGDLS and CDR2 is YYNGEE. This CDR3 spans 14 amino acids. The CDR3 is CASSAGGDQETQYF. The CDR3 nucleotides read TGTGCCAGCAGCGCGGGTGGGGACCAAGAGACCCAGTACTTC. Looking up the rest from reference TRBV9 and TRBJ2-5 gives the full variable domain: DSGVTQTPKHLITATGQRVTLRCSPRSGDLSVYWYQQSLDQGLQFLIQYYNGEERAKGNILERFSAQQFPDLHSELNLSSLELGDSALYFCASSAGGDQETQYFGPGTRLLVL.

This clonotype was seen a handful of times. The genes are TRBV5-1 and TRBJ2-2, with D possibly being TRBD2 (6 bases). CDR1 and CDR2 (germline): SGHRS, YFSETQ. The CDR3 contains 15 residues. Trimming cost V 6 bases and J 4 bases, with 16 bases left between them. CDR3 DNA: TGCGCCAGCATTCAGGGAGGCCGGGGCACCGGGGAGCTGTTTTTT. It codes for CASIQGGRGTGELFF.

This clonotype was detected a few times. CDR3 in amino acids: CASSLEGYPTGELFF. DNA for the CDR3: TGTGCCAGCAGCTTAGAAGGTTACCCCACCGGGGAGCTGTTTTTT. The chain combines TRBV7-2 with TRBJ2-2; D is unresolved. Looked up from germline, CDR1 is SGHTA and CDR2 is FQGNSA. Trimming removed 1 base from V and 4 bases from J, with 10 bases in between. This CDR3 is 15 amino acids long.

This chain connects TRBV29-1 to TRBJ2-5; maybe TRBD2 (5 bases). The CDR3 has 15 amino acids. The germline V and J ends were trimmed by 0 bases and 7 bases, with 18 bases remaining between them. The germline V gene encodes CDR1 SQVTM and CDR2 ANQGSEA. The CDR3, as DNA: TGCAGCGTTGAAGATAGGGCGGGCCTCGGGTGGACCCAGTACTTC. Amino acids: CSVEDRAGLGWTQYF.

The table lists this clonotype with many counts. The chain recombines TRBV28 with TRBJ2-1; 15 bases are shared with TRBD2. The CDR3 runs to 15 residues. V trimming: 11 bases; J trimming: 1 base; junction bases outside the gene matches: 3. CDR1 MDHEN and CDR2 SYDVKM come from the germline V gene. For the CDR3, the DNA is TGTGCCGGACTAGCGGGGGGGAGATCCTACAATGAGCAGTTCTTC. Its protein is CAGLAGGRSYNEQFF. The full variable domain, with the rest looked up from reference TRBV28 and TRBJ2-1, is DVKVTQSSRYLVKRTGEKVFLECVQDMDHENMFWYRQDPGLGLRLIYFSYDVKMKEKGDIPEGYSVSREKKERFSLILESASTNQTSMYLCAGLAGGRSYNEQFFGPGTRLTVL.

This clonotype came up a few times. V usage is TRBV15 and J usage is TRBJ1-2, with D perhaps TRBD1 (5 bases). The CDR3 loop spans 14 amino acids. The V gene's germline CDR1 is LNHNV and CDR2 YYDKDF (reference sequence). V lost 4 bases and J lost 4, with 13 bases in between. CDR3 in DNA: TGTGCCACCAGCATCCGGATTGGGGGCTATGGCTACACCTTC. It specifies CATSIRIGGYGYTF.

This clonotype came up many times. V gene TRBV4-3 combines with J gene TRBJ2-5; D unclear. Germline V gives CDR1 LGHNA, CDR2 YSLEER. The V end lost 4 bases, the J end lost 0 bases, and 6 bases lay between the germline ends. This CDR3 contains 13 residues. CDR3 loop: CASSLTHQETQYF. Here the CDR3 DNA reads TGCGCCAGCAGCCTGACTCACCAAGAGACCCAGTACTTC.

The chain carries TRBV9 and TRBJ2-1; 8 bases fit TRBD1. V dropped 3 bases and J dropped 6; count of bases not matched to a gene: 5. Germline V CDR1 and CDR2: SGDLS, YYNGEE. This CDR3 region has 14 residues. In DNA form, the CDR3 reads TGTGCCAGCAGCGCGGACAGGGCGGGCAATGAGCAGTTCTTC. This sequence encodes CASSADRAGNEQFF.

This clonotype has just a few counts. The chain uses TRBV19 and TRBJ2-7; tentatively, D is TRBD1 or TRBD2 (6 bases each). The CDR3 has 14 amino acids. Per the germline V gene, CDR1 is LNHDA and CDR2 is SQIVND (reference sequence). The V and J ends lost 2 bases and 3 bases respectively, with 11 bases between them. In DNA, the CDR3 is TGTGCCAGTAGTATATTCGGGGGCAACTACGAGCAGTACTTC. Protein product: CASSIFGGNYEQYF.

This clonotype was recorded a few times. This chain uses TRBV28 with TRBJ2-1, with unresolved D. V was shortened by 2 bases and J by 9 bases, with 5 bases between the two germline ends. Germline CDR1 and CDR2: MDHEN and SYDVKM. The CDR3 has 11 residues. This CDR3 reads CASSLRVEQFF. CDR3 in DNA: TGTGCCAGCAGTTTACGAGTTGAGCAGTTCTTC.

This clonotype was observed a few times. Here the CDR3 reads CASTLDRGQYNEQFF. DNA of the CDR3: TGTGCCAGCACCCTGGACAGGGGCCAATACAATGAGCAGTTCTTC. The V gene is TRBV12-3 or TRBV12-4, the J gene TRBJ2-1; TRBD1 aligns across 9 bases. After removal of 7 bases from V and 4 bases from J, the junction contained 8 bases not matched to a gene. CDR3 length: 15 amino acids.

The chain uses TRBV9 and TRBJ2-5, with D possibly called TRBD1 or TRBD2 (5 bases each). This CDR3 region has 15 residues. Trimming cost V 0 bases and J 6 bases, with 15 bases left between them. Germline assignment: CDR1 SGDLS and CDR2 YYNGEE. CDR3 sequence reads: CASSVAREGGKTQYF. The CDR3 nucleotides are TGTGCCAGCAGCGTAGCCAGGGAAGGAGGAAAGACCCAGTACTTC.

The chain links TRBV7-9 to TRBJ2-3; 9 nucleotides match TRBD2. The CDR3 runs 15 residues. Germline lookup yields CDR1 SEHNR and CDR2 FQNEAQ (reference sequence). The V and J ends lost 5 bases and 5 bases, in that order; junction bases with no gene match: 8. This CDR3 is CASSKGLAGQDTQYF. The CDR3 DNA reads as TGTGCCAGCAGCAAAGGTCTAGCGGGGCAAGATACGCAGTATTTT.

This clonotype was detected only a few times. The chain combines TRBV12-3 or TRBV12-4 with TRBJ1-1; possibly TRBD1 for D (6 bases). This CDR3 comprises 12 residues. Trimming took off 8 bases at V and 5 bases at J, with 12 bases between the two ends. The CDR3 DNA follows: TGTGCCAGCCGGGGGCTGGGGACTGAAGCTTTCTTT. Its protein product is CASRGLGTEAFF.